The present TCR beta chain was sequenced within a study of identical twins. General study findings and limits: Findings came from cross-sectional statistics, without long-term follow-up of donors.

This clonotype was seen only a few times. Its specificity is unknown. The CDR3 is 15 residues long. Trimming removed 5 bases from V and 0 bases from J; junction bases left unmatched: 3. Germline V gene data show CDR1 as ENHRY and CDR2 as SYGVKD. Through template switching, a universal primer site was introduced, and the cDNA contained unique molecular identifiers. TCRdb called the 5' RACE reads again in MiXCR, with one record for every CDR3 protein. This table has about 210,000 distinct CDR3 sequences, around a tenth appearing once. The TCR originated in a woman younger than 35 in good health. The chain links TRBV10-3 to TRBJ1-1, with 10 nucleotides matching TRBD1. The sequenced material came from memory (CD45RO+) T cells sorted from blood. The CDR3 DNA is TGTGCCATCAGTCCGGGACAGGGGATGAACACTGAAGCTTTCTTT. Its translation is CAISPGQGMNTEAFF.